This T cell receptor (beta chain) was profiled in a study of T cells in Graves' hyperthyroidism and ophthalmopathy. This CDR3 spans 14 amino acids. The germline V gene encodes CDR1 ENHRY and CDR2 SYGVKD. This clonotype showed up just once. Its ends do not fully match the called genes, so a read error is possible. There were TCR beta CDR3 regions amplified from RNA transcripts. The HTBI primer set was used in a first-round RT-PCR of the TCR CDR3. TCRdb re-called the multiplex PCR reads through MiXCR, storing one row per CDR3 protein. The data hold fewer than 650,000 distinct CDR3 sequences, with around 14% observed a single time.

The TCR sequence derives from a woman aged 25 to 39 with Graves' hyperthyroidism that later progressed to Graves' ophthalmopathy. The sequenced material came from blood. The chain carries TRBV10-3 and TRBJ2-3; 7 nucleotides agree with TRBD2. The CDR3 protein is CASSEGAGVDTQYF. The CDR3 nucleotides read TGTGCCAGCAGTGAAGGGGCGGGAGTAGATACGCAGTATTTT.